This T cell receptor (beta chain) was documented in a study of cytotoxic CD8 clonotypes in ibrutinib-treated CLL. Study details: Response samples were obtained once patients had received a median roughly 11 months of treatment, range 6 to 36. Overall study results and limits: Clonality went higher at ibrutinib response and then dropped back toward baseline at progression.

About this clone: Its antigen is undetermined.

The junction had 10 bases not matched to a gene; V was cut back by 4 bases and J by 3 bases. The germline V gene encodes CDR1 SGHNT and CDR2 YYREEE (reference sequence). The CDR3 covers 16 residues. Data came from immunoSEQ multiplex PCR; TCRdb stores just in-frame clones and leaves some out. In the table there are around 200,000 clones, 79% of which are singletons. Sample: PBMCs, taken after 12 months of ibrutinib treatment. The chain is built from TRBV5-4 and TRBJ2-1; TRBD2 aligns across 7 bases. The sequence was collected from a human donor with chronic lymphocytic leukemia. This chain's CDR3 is CASSQSSGTIYNEQFF. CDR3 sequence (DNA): TGTGCCAGCAGCCAATCCTCCGGGACTATCTACAATGAGCAGTTCTTC.